These 28 T cell receptor beta chains were sequenced from one sample in a study of spatial heterogeneity in lung cancer. Their antigen targets remain unknown. Time point noted: sample taken at primary tumor resection. TCRdb reprocessed the 5' RACE reads via MiXCR and lists one record per CDR3 protein. The sample gives about 13,000 distinct CDR3 sequences, roughly 3.3% of which show up once; roughly 17% is in the top ten. Regarding the study as a whole: Tumor mutation count correlated with how many alpha and beta TCRs expanded intratumorally.

The sequencing here drew on lung tumor tissue, taken at surgery. Source of these receptors: a male donor with early-stage non-small cell lung cancer.

This clonotype appeared many times. The chain links TRBV7-9 to TRBJ1-2; D perhaps matches TRBD1 (6 bases). CDR3 length equals 15 residues. Germline CDR1 SEHNR, CDR2 FQNEAQ (reference sequence). Trimming shortened V by 1 base and J by 8 bases, and 17 bases separated the two germline ends. The CDR3: CASSLGDTSAGGYTF. The DNA of the CDR3 is TGTGCCAGCAGCTTAGGGGACACATCAGCTGGAGGCTACACCTTC.

By share, this clonotype counts as medium-sized (0.01 to 0.1%). The chain has TRBV20-1 and TRBJ2-7, with D maybe TRBD1 (5 bases). The CDR3 loop spans 16 amino acids. V was cut by 4 bases and J by 7 bases, with 26 bases left in between. Germline lookup yields CDR1 DFQATT and CDR2 SNEGSKA (reference sequence). This CDR3 reads CSAIPPLGQGMSEQYF. In DNA form, the CDR3 reads TGCAGTGCTATACCCCCCCTGGGGCAGGGAATGAGTGAGCAGTACTTC.

This clonotype was counted ten times or more. The gene calls are TRBV27 and TRBJ2-1, with 9 bases identical to TRBD1. CDR1 MNHEY and CDR2 SMNVEV come from the germline V gene (reference sequence). The CDR3 extends over 13 amino acids. V was clipped by 4 bases and J by 12 bases; unmatched bases: 7. The CDR3 loop is CASSWGTGGVQFF. In DNA, the CDR3 is TGTGCCAGCAGTTGGGGAACAGGGGGCGTGCAGTTCTTC.

There are many counts of this clonotype. The chain joins TRBV5-6 to TRBJ1-1; D is undetermined. Per the germline V gene, CDR1 is SGHDT and CDR2 is YYEEEE. The CDR3 is 15 residues long. The V end lost 4 bases, the J end lost 5 bases, and 18 bases lay between the germline ends. CDR3 sequence reads: CASSLGLRGQTEAFF. DNA for the CDR3: TGTGCCAGCAGCCTCGGGCTCCGAGGGCAAACTGAAGCTTTCTTT.

In its sample, this clonotype was seen many times. The V and J genes are TRBV10-2 and TRBJ2-1, with D possibly TRBD1 on 6 matching bases. The germline V and J ends were trimmed by 5 bases and 4 bases, with 15 bases remaining between them. The CDR3 is 15 amino acids. The germline V gene has CDR1 WSHSY and CDR2 SAAADI. The CDR3 DNA is TGCGCCAGCAGTATTACAGGGCACCCTTACAATGAGCAGTTCTTC. Encoded protein: CASSITGHPYNEQFF.

In regard to this clonotype: This may be a read error: a much more frequent sequence differs by one nucleotide. The V and J genes are TRBV7-8 and TRBJ1-6; D possibly corresponds to TRBD1 (6 bases). This CDR3 has 14 residues. Germline values: CDR1 SGHVS, CDR2 FQNEAQ. CDR3 amino acids: CASSLGDRNSPLNF. The CDR3 coding sequence is TGTGCCAGCAGCTTAGGAGACAGGAATTCACCCCTCAACTTT.

At least ten counts were recorded for this clonotype. CDR3 DNA: TGTGCCAGCAGCCAAGAACAGAACTATGGCTACACCTTC. Residues: CASSQEQNYGYTF. V is TRBV14 and J is TRBJ1-2; D remains unclear. CDR3 length: 13 amino acids. Germline V gene lookup returns CDR1 SGHDN and CDR2 FVKESK. V gave up 0 bases and J gave up 2 bases, with 4 bases separating them. Drawing the rest from reference TRBV14 and TRBJ1-2, the complete variable domain is EAGVTQFPSHSVIEKGQTVTLRCDPISGHDNLYWYRRVMGKEIKFLLHFVKESKQDESGMPNNRFLAERTGGTYSTLKVQPAELEDSGVYFCASSQEQNYGYTFGSGTRLTVV.

At least ten counts were recorded for this clonotype. The rearrangement links TRBV7-9 to TRBJ1-6; D perhaps matches TRBD1 (5 bases). The CDR3 covers 16 residues. From germline, CDR1 is SEHNR and CDR2 FQNEAQ (reference sequence). V lost 4 bases to trimming and J lost 8 bases, with 18 bases between them. As DNA, the CDR3 is TGTGCCAGCAGCTCTGCCGGGGGACGGACTTATTCACCCCTCCACTTT. Its translation: CASSSAGGRTYSPLHF.

This clonotype was seen at least ten times. The rearrangement links TRBV12-3 or TRBV12-4 to TRBJ1-5; unclear D gene. Between the trimmed V and J ends, which lost 1 base and 4 bases, there was a span of 5 bases. CDR3 size: 13 residues. The DNA for the CDR3 is TGTGCCAGCAGTTTAGGGGAGAATCAGCCCCAGCATTTT. Translation: CASSLGENQPQHF.

This clonotype was found many times. This chain joins TRBV7-8 and TRBJ2-1; possible D gene TRBD1, 6 bases. This CDR3 comprises 14 residues. CDR1 SGHVS and CDR2 FQNEAQ come from the germline V gene. Trimming cost V 4 bases and J 5 bases, with 12 bases left between them. The DNA for the CDR3 is TGTGCCAGCAGCTCGACAGGTATTCACAATGAGCAGTTCTTC. Translated: CASSSTGIHNEQFF.

There are many counts of this clonotype. The chain combines TRBV13 with TRBJ2-5; 8 nucleotides match TRBD1. The V gene's germline CDR1 is PRHDT and CDR2 FYEKMQ (reference sequence). This CDR3 region has 15 residues. V lost 4 bases, J lost 3 bases, and 7 bases stayed unmatched. CDR3 sequence reads: CASSSAGQGKETQYF. The CDR3 coding sequence is TGTGCCAGCAGCTCGGCCGGACAGGGAAAAGAGACCCAGTACTTC.

This clonotype was observed many times. The V call is TRBV7-2, the J call TRBJ2-7; no reliable D call. The CDR3 runs 13 residues. Deletions cut 4 bases from V and 1 base from J, with 8 bases between. Germline V CDR1 and CDR2: SGHTA, FQGNSA. The CDR3 region has the DNA TGTGCCAGCAGCTATACTGGGTCCTACGAGCAGTACTTC. It yields the protein CASSYTGSYEQYF.

Ten or more counts support this clonotype. CDR3 bases: TGTGCCAGCAGTTCAAACGGACTAATTCTTTATAGCAATCAGCCCCAGCATTTT. Protein sequence: CASSSNGLILYSNQPQHF. The V call is TRBV28, the J call TRBJ1-5; D gene uncertain. Trimming shortened V by 4 bases and J by 0 bases, and 19 bases separated the two germline ends. Germline loops: CDR1 MDHEN, CDR2 SYDVKM. CDR3 length: 18 residues.

The sample holds many counts of this clonotype. This rearrangement joins TRBV7-2 to TRBJ1-3, with D unclear. Trimming cost V 1 base and J 0 bases, with 10 bases left between them. Germline values: CDR1 SGHTA, CDR2 FQGNSA. The CDR3 is made up of 16 amino acids. The CDR3 here is CASSLESRLSGNTIYF. Here the CDR3 DNA reads TGTGCCAGCAGCTTAGAGAGCCGCCTCTCTGGAAACACCATATATTTT.

This clonotype was picked up many times. The chain employs TRBV6-6 and TRBJ1-6; the D gene is possibly TRBD1 (6 bases). Between the trimmed V and J ends, which lost 0 bases and 4 bases, there was a span of 10 bases. The V gene's germline CDR1 is MNHNY and CDR2 SVGAGI (reference sequence). The CDR3 runs to 16 residues. CDR3 region: CASSYSQGRYNSPLHF. The CDR3 DNA is TGTGCCAGCAGTTACTCACAGGGTCGATATAATTCACCCCTCCACTTT.

This clonotype was counted ten times or more. In nucleotides, the CDR3 is TGCGCCAGCAGCTTGGACTCTGGGGCCAACGTCCTGACTTTC. As protein: CASSLDSGANVLTF. V usage is TRBV5-1 and J usage is TRBJ2-6; no clear D gene. Germline lookup yields CDR1 SGHRS and CDR2 YFSETQ. The CDR3 extends over 14 amino acids. Deletions cut 0 bases from V and 0 bases from J, with 1 base between.

This clonotype showed up many times. This chain uses TRBV28 with TRBJ1-3; 8 positions agree with TRBD1. Germline V gene lookup returns CDR1 MDHEN and CDR2 SYDVKM. The CDR3 is made up of 15 amino acids. V lost 5 bases and J lost 4; bases outside the gene matches: 7. Written as DNA, the CDR3 is TGTGCCAGCAGTATAAACAGGGGGTCAGGAAACACCATATATTTT. This translates into CASSINRGSGNTIYF.

The V call is TRBV6-2 or TRBV6-3, the J call TRBJ2-3, with 9 positions matching TRBD2. Per the germline V gene, CDR1 is MNHEY and CDR2 is SVGEGT. After removal of 0 bases from V and 2 bases from J, the junction contained 9 bases not matched to a gene. The CDR3 has 18 residues. CDR3 sequence: CASSYSALAGVYTDTQYF. CDR3 sequence (DNA): TGTGCCAGCAGTTACTCTGCTTTAGCGGGGGTTTACACAGATACGCAGTATTTT.

By sample share, this clonotype is medium-sized. The chain has TRBV7-9 and TRBJ2-1; possible D gene TRBD1, 6 bases. Germline V gene sequence: CDR1 SEHNR, CDR2 FQNEAQ (reference sequence). The CDR3 loop spans 13 amino acids. Trimming removed 3 bases at V and 9 bases at J, with 12 bases between. CDR3 protein: CASSFKEGGEQFF. In DNA form, the CDR3 reads TGTGCCAGCAGCTTTAAGGAAGGGGGTGAGCAGTTCTTC.

This clonotype was observed many times. This sequence joins TRBV6-2 or TRBV6-3 and TRBJ2-7, with 7 bases lining up with TRBD1. Germline loops: CDR1 MNHEY, CDR2 SVGEGT. The ends lost 0 bases at V and 2 bases at J; junction bases unmatched: 1. The CDR3 runs 14 residues. CDR3 residues: CASSYSRGPYEQYF. CDR3 coding DNA: TGTGCCAGCAGTTACTCGAGGGGGCCCTACGAGCAGTACTTC.

Many counts were recorded for this clonotype. V is TRBV23-1 and J is TRBJ2-5, with D perhaps matching TRBD1 (5 bases). TRBV23-1 is noted as an ORF with a role that remains uncertain. Trimming removed 0 bases at V and 5 bases at J, with 13 bases between. This CDR3 has 15 residues. DNA for the CDR3: TGCGCCAGCAGTCAATCGCCAGGGTTCGGGGAGACCCAGTACTTC. Its protein is CASSQSPGFGETQYF.

This clonotype was found many times. CDR3 sequence reads: CASSYRQDGQPQHF. DNA of the CDR3: TGTGCCAGCAGTTACCGACAGGACGGGCAGCCCCAGCATTTT. This chain links TRBV2 with TRBJ1-5, with TRBD1 as a possible D gene (6 bases). Trimming shortened V by 5 bases and J by 7 bases, and 15 bases separated the two germline ends. Germline V gene sequence: CDR1 SNHLY, CDR2 FYNNEI. The CDR3 contains 14 residues.

This clonotype was counted ten times or more. The chain is built from TRBV5-1 and TRBJ2-5; TRBD1 matches at 7 bases. The CDR3 consists of 14 residues. CDR1 SGHRS and CDR2 YFSETQ come from the germline V gene. J lost 5 bases, V lost 4 bases, and 8 bases had no gene match. CDR3 nucleotides: TGCGCCAGCAGCACGGGACAGACGGTGGAGACCCAGTACTTC. It codes for CASSTGQTVETQYF. The variable domain in full, with the rest retrieved from reference TRBV5-1 and TRBJ2-5, is KAGVTQTPRYLIKTRGQQVTLSCSPISGHRSVSWYQQTPGQGLQFLFEYFSETQRNKGNFPGRFSGRQFSNSRSEMNVSTLELGDSALYLCASSTGQTVETQYFGPGTRLLVL.

Only a few counts were recorded for this clonotype. This chain connects TRBV19 to TRBJ2-7; tentatively, D is TRBD2 (6 bases). Trimming removed 6 bases from V and 0 bases from J, with 12 bases in between. Looked up from germline, CDR1 is LNHDA and CDR2 is SQIVND (reference sequence). The CDR3 loop spans 14 amino acids. The CDR3 coding sequence is TGTGCCAGTAGCGGGAGTGCGGCCTCCTACGAGCAGTACTTC. Translating it yields CASSGSAASYEQYF.

This clonotype was seen repeatedly, ten times or more. The chain links TRBV12-3 or TRBV12-4 to TRBJ2-2; the match to TRBD2 covers 9 bases. V trimming: 6 bases; J trimming: 2 bases; junction bases outside the gene matches: 1. The length of the CDR3 is 14 residues. The chain's CDR3 is CASRRGGNTGELFF. The CDR3 nucleotides are TGTGCCAGCAGGCGGGGGGGCAACACCGGGGAGCTGTTTTTT.

The table lists this clonotype with many counts. The rearrangement links TRBV5-1 to TRBJ2-7, with TRBD1 matching 7 bases. There are 14 residues in the CDR3. V lost 3 bases, J lost 6 bases, and 9 bases stayed unmatched. Germline assignment: CDR1 SGHRS and CDR2 YFSETQ. The CDR3 spells CASSSTGTVPEQYF. The CDR3 nucleotides are TGCGCCAGCAGCTCAACCGGGACAGTACCCGAGCAGTACTTC.

This clonotype was picked up many times. The V gene is TRBV5-1, the J gene TRBJ1-1; TRBD1 might be the D (6 bases). The CDR3 extends over 14 amino acids. V was shortened by 2 bases and J by 0 bases, with 8 bases between the two germline ends. Germline loops: CDR1 SGHRS, CDR2 YFSETQ. CDR3 sequence reads: CASSLGGLNTEAFF. In nucleotides, the CDR3 is TGCGCCAGCAGCTTAGGGGGTCTGAACACTGAAGCTTTCTTT.

This clonotype was seen many times. The CDR3, as DNA: TGTGCCAGCAGCCCCAAATCGGACATCTCTGGAAACACCATATATTTT. This codes for CASSPKSDISGNTIYF. V usage is TRBV5-8 and J usage is TRBJ1-3; D may be TRBD1 (5 bases). From germline, CDR1 is SGHTS and CDR2 YDEGEE. The CDR3 covers 16 residues. The V gene lost 4 bases and the J gene lost 0 bases, with 14 bases spanning the gap.